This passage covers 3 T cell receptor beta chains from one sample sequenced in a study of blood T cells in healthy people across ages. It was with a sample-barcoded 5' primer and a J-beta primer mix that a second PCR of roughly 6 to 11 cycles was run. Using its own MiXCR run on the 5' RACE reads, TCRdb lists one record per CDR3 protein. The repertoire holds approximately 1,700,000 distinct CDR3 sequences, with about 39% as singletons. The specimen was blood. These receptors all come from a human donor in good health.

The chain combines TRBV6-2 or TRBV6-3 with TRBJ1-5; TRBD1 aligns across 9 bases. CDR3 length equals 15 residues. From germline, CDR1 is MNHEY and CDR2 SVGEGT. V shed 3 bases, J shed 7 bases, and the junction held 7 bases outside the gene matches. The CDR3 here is CASSYTGQGNQPQHF. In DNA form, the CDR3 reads TGTGCCAGCAGTTATACGGGACAGGGAAACCAGCCCCAGCATTTT.

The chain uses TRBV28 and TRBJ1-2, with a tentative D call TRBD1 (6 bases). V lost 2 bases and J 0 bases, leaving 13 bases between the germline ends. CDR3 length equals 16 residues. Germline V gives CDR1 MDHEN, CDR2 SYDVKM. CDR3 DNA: TGTGCCAGCAGTTTACCCGGACAGATTTCTAACTATGGCTACACCTTC. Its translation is CASSLPGQISNYGYTF.

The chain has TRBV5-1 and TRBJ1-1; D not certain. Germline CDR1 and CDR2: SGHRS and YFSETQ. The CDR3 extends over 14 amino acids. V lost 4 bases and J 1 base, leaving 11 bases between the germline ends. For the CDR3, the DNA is TGCGCCAGCAGCATCGGACCGAGGAACACTGAAGCTTTCTTT. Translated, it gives CASSIGPRNTEAFF.